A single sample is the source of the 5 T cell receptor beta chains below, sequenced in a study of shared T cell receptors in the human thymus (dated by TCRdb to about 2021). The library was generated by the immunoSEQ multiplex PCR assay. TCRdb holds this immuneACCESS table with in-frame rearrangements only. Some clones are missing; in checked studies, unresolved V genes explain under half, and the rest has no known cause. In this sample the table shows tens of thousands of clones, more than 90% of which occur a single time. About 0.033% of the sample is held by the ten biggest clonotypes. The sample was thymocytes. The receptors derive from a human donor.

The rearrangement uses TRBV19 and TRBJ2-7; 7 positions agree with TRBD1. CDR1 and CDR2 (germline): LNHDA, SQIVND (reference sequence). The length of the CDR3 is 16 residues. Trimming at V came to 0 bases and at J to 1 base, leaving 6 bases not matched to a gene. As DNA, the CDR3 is TGTGCCAGTAGTATAGATCCGACAGGGCGTTCCTACGAGCAGTACTTC. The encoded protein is CASSIDPTGRSYEQYF.

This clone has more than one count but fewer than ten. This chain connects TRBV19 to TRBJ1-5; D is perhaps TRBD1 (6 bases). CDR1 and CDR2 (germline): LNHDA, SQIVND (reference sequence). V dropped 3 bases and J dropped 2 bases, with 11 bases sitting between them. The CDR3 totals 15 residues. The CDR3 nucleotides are TGTGCCAGTAGTATTGGGGGGCTAGGCAATCAGCCCCAGCATTTT. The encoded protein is CASSIGGLGNQPQHF.

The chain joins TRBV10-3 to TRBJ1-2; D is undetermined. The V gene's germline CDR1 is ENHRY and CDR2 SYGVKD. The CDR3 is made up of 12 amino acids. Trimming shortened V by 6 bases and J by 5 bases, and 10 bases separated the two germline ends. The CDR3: CAIRGLGYGYTF. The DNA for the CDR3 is TGTGCCATCAGGGGTTTGGGATATGGCTACACCTTC.

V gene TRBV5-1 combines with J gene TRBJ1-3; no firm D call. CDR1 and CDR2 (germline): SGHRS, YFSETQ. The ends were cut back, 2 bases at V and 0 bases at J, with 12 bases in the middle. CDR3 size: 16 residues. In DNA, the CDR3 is TGCGCCAGCAGCTTAACAAGAACCAGCTCTGGAAACACCATATATTTT. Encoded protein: CASSLTRTSSGNTIYF.

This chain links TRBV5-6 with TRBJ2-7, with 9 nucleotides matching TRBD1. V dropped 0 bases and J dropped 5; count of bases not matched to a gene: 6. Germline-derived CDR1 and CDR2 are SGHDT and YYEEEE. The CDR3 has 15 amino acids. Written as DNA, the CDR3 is TGTGCCAGCAGCTTGGGTGGGACAGGGTTCAACGAGCAGTACTTC. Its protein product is CASSLGGTGFNEQYF. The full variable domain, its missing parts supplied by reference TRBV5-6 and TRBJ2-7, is DAGVTQSPTHLIKTRGQQVTLRCSPKSGHDTVSWYQQALGQGPQFIFQYYEEEERQRGNFPDRFSGHQFPNYSSELNVNALLLGDSALYLCASSLGGTGFNEQYFGPGTRLTVT.